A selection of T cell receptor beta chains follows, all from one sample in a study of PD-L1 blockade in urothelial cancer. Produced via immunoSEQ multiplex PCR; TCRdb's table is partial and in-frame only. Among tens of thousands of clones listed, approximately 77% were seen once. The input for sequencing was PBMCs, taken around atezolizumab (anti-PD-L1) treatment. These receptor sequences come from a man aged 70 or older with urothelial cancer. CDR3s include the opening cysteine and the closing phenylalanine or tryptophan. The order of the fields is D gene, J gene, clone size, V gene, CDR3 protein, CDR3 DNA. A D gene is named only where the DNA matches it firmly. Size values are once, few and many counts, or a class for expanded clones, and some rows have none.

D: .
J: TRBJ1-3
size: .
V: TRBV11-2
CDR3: CASSLSRWGVKLNTIYF
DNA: TGTGCCAGCAGCTTATCCCGATGGGGAGTGAAACTAAACACCATATATTTT

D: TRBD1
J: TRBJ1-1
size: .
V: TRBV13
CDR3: CASSLVPGQGGGTEAFF
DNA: TGTGCCAGCAGCTTAGTCCCGGGACAGGGAGGGGGAACTGAAGCTTTCTTT

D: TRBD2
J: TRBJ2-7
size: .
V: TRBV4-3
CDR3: CASSQESSGIYEQYF
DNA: TGCGCCAGCAGCCAAGAGTCTAGCGGGATCTACGAGCAGTACTTC

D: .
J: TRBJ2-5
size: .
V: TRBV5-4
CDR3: CASSPPGTQETQYF
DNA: TGTGCCAGCAGCCCCCCGGGAACCCAAGAGACCCAGTACTTC

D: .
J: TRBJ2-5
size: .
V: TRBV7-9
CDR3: CASSLGAGQETQYF
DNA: TGTGCCAGCAGCTTAGGAGCGGGCCAAGAGACCCAGTACTTC

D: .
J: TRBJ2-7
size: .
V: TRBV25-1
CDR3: CASSGPRHFYEQYF
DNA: TGTGCCAGCAGTGGTCCAAGACACTTCTACGAGCAGTACTTC

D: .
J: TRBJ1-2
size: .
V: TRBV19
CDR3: CASTLDSPYGYTF
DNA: TGTGCCAGTACCCTGGACAGTCCCTATGGCTACACCTTC

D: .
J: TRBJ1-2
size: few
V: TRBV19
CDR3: CASRREGNYGYTF
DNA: TGTGCCAGTAGACGGGAAGGGAACTATGGCTACACCTTC

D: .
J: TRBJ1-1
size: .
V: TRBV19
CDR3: CASTVRTEAFF
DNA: TGTGCCAGTACGGTCCGCACTGAAGCTTTCTTT

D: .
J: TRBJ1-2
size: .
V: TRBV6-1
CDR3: CASRPGQGSNYGYTF
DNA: TGTGCCAGCAGACCGGGGCAGGGGTCCAACTATGGCTACACCTTC

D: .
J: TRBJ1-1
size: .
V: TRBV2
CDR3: CASSEEGGGPNTEAFF
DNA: TGTGCCAGCAGTGAAGAGGGAGGAGGTCCGAACACTGAAGCTTTCTTT

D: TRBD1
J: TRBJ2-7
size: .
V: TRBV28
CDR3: CAVRRRQGEQYF
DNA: TGTGCCGTGAGAAGGCGACAGGGGGAGCAGTACTTC

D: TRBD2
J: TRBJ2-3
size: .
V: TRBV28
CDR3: CASSEAGEISTDTQYF
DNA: TGTGCCAGCAGCGAAGCGGGGGAAATCAGCACAGATACGCAGTATTTT

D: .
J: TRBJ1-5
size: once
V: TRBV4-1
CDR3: CASSQVPFRGPSPQHF
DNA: TGCGCCAGCAGCCAAGTCCCATTCCGTGGGCCCTCACCCCAGCATTTT

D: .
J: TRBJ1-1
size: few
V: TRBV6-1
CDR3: CASTQLQVNTEAFF
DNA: TGTGCCAGCACCCAGCTACAGGTTAACACTGAAGCTTTCTTT

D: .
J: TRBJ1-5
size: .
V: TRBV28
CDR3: CASSSSGDYSNQPQHF
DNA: TGTGCCAGCAGTTCCTCCGGGGACTATAGCAATCAGCCCCAGCATTTT

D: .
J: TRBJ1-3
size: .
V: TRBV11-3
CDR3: CASGGDGNTIYF
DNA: TGTGCCTCCGGGGGAGATGGAAACACCATATATTTT

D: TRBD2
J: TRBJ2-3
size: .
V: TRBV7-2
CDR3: CASSPTSSGRIDTQYF
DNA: TGTGCCAGCAGCCCGACGTCTAGCGGGAGGATAGATACGCAGTATTTT

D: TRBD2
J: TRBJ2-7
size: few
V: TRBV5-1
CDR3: CASSTATSGGAFYEQYF
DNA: TGCGCCAGCAGCACCGCAACTAGCGGGGGGGCCTTCTACGAGCAGTACTTC

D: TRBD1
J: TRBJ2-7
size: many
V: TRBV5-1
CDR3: CASSLTGNSYEQYF
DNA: TGCGCCAGCAGCCTGACAGGGAACTCCTACGAGCAGTACTTC

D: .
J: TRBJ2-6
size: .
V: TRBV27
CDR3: CARGLPSGANVLTF
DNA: TGTGCCAGAGGACTGCCGTCTGGGGCCAACGTCCTGACTTTC

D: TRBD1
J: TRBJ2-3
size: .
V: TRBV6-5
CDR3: CASRRGQGTDTQYF
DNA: TGTGCCAGTAGACGGGGACAGGGAACAGATACGCAGTATTTT

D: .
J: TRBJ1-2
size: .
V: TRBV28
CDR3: CASSSLPPGEGDKYTF
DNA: TGTGCCAGCAGTTCTTTGCCCCCTGGAGAAGGGGATAAGTACACCTTC

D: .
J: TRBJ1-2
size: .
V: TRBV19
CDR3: CASSIARNGAYGYTF
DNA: TGTGCCAGTAGTATAGCACGTAACGGAGCATATGGCTACACCTTC

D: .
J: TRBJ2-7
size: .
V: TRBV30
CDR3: CAWSFRNEQYF
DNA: TGTGCCTGGAGTTTCAGAAACGAGCAGTACTTC

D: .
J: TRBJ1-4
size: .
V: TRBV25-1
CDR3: CASSDFGSRSEKLFF
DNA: TGTGCCAGCAGTGATTTTGGATCCAGGTCGGAAAAACTGTTTTTT

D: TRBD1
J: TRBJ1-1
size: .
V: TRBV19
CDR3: CASSMIHWGQMNTEAFF
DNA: TGTGCCAGTAGTATGATACACTGGGGACAGATGAACACTGAAGCTTTCTTT

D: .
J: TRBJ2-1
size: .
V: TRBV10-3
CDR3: CAISFKGVASPKGNEQFF
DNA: TGTGCCATCAGTTTCAAGGGGGTGGCTAGCCCCAAAGGGAATGAGCAGTTCTTC

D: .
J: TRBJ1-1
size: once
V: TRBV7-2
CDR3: CASSLARWTEAFF
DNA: TGTGCCAGCAGCTTAGCGAGATGGACTGAAGCTTTCTTT

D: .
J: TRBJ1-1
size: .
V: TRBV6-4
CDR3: CASSAGARTEAFF
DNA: TGTGCCAGCAGTGCAGGGGCAAGGACTGAAGCTTTCTTT

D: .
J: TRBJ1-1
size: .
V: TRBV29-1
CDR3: CSVDDRPLTEAFF
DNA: TGCAGCGTAGACGACAGGCCACTCACTGAAGCTTTCTTT

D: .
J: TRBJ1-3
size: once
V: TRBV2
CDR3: CASSGSRVAGNTIYF
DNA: TGTGCCAGCAGTGGCTCTCGAGTCGCTGGAAACACCATATATTTT

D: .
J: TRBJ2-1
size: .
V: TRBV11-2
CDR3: CASSLDGRKSPDEQFF
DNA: TGTGCCAGCAGCTTAGATGGGCGCAAGAGCCCGGATGAGCAGTTCTTC

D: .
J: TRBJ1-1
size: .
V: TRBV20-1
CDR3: CSAFRQAGAFF
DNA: TGCAGTGCTTTTAGACAGGCCGGGGCTTTCTTT

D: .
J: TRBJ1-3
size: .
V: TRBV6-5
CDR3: CASSTREGRNTIYF
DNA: TGTGCCAGCAGTACCCGGGAGGGGAGAAACACCATATATTTT

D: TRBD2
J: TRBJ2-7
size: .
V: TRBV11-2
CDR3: CASSTSSGSKYEQYF
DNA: TGTGCCAGCAGCACCTCTAGCGGGAGTAAGTACGAGCAGTACTTC

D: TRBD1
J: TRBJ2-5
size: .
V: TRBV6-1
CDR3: CASGRTGQETQYF
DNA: TGTGCCAGCGGAAGGACAGGGCAAGAGACCCAGTACTTC

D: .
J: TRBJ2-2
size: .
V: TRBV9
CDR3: CASSAQENTGELFF
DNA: TGTGCCAGCAGCGCCCAGGAGAACACCGGGGAGCTGTTTTTT

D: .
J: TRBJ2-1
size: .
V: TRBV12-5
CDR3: CASVSSAERRNEQFF
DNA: TGTGCTAGTGTGTCTAGCGCGGAAAGAAGGAATGAGCAGTTCTTC

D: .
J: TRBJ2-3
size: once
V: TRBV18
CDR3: CASSPRSSVGTDTQYF
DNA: TGTGCCAGCTCACCCCGTTCTAGCGTGGGCACAGATACGCAGTATTTT

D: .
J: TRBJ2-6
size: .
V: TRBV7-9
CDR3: CASIDGVLGGANVLTF
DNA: TGTGCCAGCATTGACGGGGTTTTGGGGGGGGCCAACGTCCTGACTTTC

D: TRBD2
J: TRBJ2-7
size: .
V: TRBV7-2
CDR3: CASSTDPSGVDEQYF
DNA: TGTGCCAGCAGCACGGACCCTAGCGGGGTGGACGAGCAGTACTTC

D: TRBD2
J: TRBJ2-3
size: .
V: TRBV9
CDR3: CASSASGGVGADTQYF
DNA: TGTGCCAGCAGCGCCAGTGGGGGGGTGGGGGCAGATACGCAGTATTTT

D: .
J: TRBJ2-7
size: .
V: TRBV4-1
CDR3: CASSQGGLPLRDEQYF
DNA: TGCGCCAGCAGCCAAGGCGGACTCCCCCTTCGGGACGAGCAGTACTTC

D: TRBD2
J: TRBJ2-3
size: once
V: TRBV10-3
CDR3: CAISQRGESTDTQYF
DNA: TGTGCCATCAGCCAGCGGGGGGAAAGCACAGATACGCAGTATTTT

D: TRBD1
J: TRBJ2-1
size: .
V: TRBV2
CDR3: CASRETGVPNEQFF
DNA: TGTGCCAGCAGGGAGACAGGGGTGCCCAATGAGCAGTTCTTC

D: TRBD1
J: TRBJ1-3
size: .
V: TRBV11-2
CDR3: CASSWGQDSGNTIYF
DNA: TGTGCCAGCAGCTGGGGACAGGACTCTGGAAACACCATATATTTT

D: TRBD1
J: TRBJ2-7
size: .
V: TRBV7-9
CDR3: CASSPDRTLGRSYEQYF
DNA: TGTGCCAGCAGTCCGGACAGGACCTTGGGCCGTTCCTACGAGCAGTACTTC

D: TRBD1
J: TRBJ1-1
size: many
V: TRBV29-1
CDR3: CSVATGVNTEAFF
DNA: TGCAGCGTTGCTACAGGGGTAAACACTGAAGCTTTCTTT

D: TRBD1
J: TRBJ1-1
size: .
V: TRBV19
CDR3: CASTEGQGMNTEAFF
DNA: TGTGCCAGTACCGAAGGACAGGGAATGAACACTGAAGCTTTCTTT

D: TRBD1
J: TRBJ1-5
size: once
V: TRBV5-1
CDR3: CASSATGTGNQPQHF
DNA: TGCGCCAGCAGCGCTACCGGGACAGGGAATCAGCCCCAGCATTTT

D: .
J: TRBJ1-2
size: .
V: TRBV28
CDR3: CASSLSGGIYGYTF
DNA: TGTGCCAGCAGTTTATCTGGGGGCATCTATGGCTACACCTTC

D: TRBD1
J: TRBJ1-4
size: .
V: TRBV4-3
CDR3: CASSQGTGGWNEKLFF
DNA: TGCGCCAGCAGCCAGGGGACAGGGGGCTGGAATGAAAAACTGTTTTTT

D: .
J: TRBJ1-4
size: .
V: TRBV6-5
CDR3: CASSQTAIYEKLFF
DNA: TGTGCCAGCAGTCAGACAGCGATTTATGAAAAACTGTTTTTT

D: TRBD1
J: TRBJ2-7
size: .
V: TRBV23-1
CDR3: CASSQSSRQGFLYEQYF
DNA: TGCGCCAGCAGTCAATCATCAAGACAGGGCTTTCTCTACGAGCAGTACTTC

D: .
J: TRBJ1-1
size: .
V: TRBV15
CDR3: CATSRGTGRGTEAFF
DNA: TGTGCCACCAGCAGAGGTACAGGGAGGGGCACTGAAGCTTTCTTT